The 12 T cell receptor beta chains below all came from one sample that was sequenced in a study of cytomegalovirus exposure and HLA in healthy donors. Primers: 60 Vbeta forward and 13 Jbeta reverse. Produced via immunoSEQ multiplex PCR; TCRdb's table is partial and in-frame only. The data hold 150,000 to 200,000 clones, with around 86% observed a single time. The source material was PBMCs. The receptors shown here come from a man aged 45-60 years in good health and CMV-seropositive.

The chain links TRBV4-2 to TRBJ2-3; 8 positions match TRBD2. Per germline, CDR1 LGHNA and CDR2 YNFKEQ. With V trimmed by 0 bases and J by 3 bases, 23 bases remained unmatched. The CDR3 covers 22 residues. The CDR3 DNA sequence: TGTGCCAGCAGCCAAGAGAAGGCGAACGTATGGACGGGGGGGTGGGGGACAGATACGCAGTATTTT. Translating it yields CASSQEKANVWTGGWGTDTQYF.

A note on this clone: Other DNA variants within this sample encode the same CDR3. V usage is TRBV9 and J usage is TRBJ1-1; weak D call: TRBD1 (6 bases). Trimming took off 0 bases at V and 8 bases at J, with 14 bases between the two ends. Germline CDR1 is SGDLS and CDR2 is YYNGEE. This CDR3 is 14 amino acids long. The CDR3 loop reads CASSVGTAETEAFF. CDR3 sequence (DNA): TGTGCCAGCAGCGTAGGGACAGCTGAGACCGAAGCTTTCTTT. Supplemented by reference TRBV9 and TRBJ1-1, the full variable domain reads DSGVTQTPKHLITATGQRVTLRCSPRSGDLSVYWYQQSLDQGLQFLIQYYNGEERAKGNILERFSAQQFPDLHSELNLSSLELGDSALYFCASSVGTAETEAFFGQGTRLTVV.

This clone showed up just once. The V gene is TRBV6-5, the J gene TRBJ2-7; TRBD2 matches at 9 bases. The J segment lost 0 bases and the V segment lost 6 bases, leaving 6 bases of the junction unmatched. Germline V lookup: CDR1 MNHEY, CDR2 SVGAGI. This CDR3 region has 15 residues. For the CDR3, the DNA is TGTGCCAGCAGCCAAAGCGGGGGGTCCTCCTACGAGCAGTACTTC. Protein sequence: CASSQSGGSSYEQYF.

This chain uses TRBV7-9 with TRBJ2-5, with 8 positions matching TRBD2. CDR1 is SEHNR, CDR2 FQNEAQ, per germline (reference sequence). V gave up 7 bases and J gave up 5 bases; unmatched junction bases: 12. This CDR3 has 15 amino acids. The CDR3 reads CASTGGEGPGETQYF. CDR3 in DNA: TGTGCCAGCACCGGGGGGGAAGGTCCGGGTGAGACCCAGTACTTC.

This clone was seen once. This chain uses TRBV28 with TRBJ1-5; a weak D match, TRBD1 (5 bases). The CDR3 sequence is 15 residues long. Between the trimmed V and J ends, which lost 5 bases and 5 bases, there was a span of 16 bases. Germline CDR1 MDHEN, CDR2 SYDVKM. The CDR3 bases are TGTGCCAGCAGTGATCGACAGAGGCTTTATCAGCCCCAGCATTTT. This sequence encodes CASSDRQRLYQPQHF.

This rearrangement joins TRBV6-1 to TRBJ2-1; 8 nucleotides align to TRBD2. The V and J ends lost 2 bases and 4 bases, in that order; junction bases with no gene match: 13. Germline V CDR1 and CDR2: MNHNS, SASEGT. The CDR3 totals 18 residues. The CDR3 sequence is CASSEFSSFSGEYNEQFF. Here the CDR3 DNA reads TGTGCCAGCAGTGAATTTTCATCATTTAGCGGGGAATACAATGAGCAGTTCTTC.

This clone has only a few counts. The chain recombines TRBV5-5 with TRBJ1-1; perhaps TRBD1 as D (6 bases). This CDR3 has 12 residues. The V gene lost 4 bases and the J gene lost 8 bases, with 12 bases spanning the gap. The germline gives CDR1 SGHKS, CDR2 YYEKEE (reference sequence). The CDR3: CASSVRGAEAFF. The CDR3 DNA reads as TGTGCCAGCAGCGTCAGGGGTGCAGAAGCTTTCTTT.

The chain is built from TRBV28 and TRBJ1-2; the match to TRBD1 covers 7 bases. The germline V gene encodes CDR1 MDHEN and CDR2 SYDVKM. The CDR3 has 13 amino acids. J was trimmed by 2 bases and V by 5 bases; bases with no gene match: 2. CDR3 sequence: CASSEGQNYGYTF. CDR3 coding DNA: TGTGCCAGCAGTGAGGGACAGAACTATGGCTACACCTTC.

The chain uses TRBV7-2 and TRBJ2-7; 10 nucleotides agree with TRBD2. The CDR3 is 16 amino acids. CDR1 is SGHTA, CDR2 FQGNSA, per germline. Trimming removed 1 base from V and 2 bases from J; junction bases left unmatched: 5. The CDR3: CASSLGLAGVPYEQYF. The CDR3, as DNA: TGTGCCAGCAGCTTAGGGCTAGCGGGAGTCCCCTACGAGCAGTACTTC.

The chain joins TRBV7-2 to TRBJ2-1; 14 bases are a match to TRBD2. This CDR3 is 15 amino acids long. V trimming: 5 bases; J trimming: 8 bases; junction bases outside the gene matches: 5. Germline lookup yields CDR1 SGHTA and CDR2 FQGNSA. In nucleotides, the CDR3 is TGTGCCAGCAGCATGGGACTAGCGGGAGTCGATGAGCAGTTCTTC. This encodes CASSMGLAGVDEQFF.

The chain links TRBV5-1 to TRBJ2-7, with 8 positions matching TRBD1. CDR1 and CDR2 (germline): SGHRS, YFSETQ. The CDR3 covers 16 residues. The V segment lost 3 bases and the J segment 6 bases; nucleotides outside the gene matches: 14. CDR3 DNA: TGCGCCAGCAGCTCTGCTTCGGGACAGGTCTCGGTCGAGCAGTACTTC. This sequence encodes CASSSASGQVSVEQYF.

V gene TRBV5-1 combines with J gene TRBJ2-4; 7 positions agree with TRBD1. Trimming removed 0 bases from V and 8 bases from J; junction bases left unmatched: 2. Germline CDR1 and CDR2: SGHRS and YFSETQ. The CDR3 has 13 amino acids. CDR3 region: CASSLGQGDIQYF. Written as DNA, the CDR3 is TGCGCCAGCAGCTTGGGGCAGGGGGACATTCAGTACTTC.